The rows below give T cell receptor beta chains drawn from one sample of a study of blood T cell repertoires in COVID-19. Method: immunoSEQ multiplex PCR; TCRdb's copy keeps in-frame clones and lacks some. The table records some 240,000 clones, about 86% of them present only once. Sequencing used PBMCs or T cells enriched from blood (not recorded which). These TCRs come from a young man with acute COVID-19. Both conserved end residues are part of each CDR3. Each record gives: D gene, V gene, J gene, clone size, CDR3 protein, CDR3 DNA. A D gene is named only where the DNA matches it firmly. Some rows mark clone size as missing; the rest say once, few, many or name a class of expanded clone.

TRBD1,TRBV5-5,TRBJ1-5,-,CASSNGQGIFSQHF,TGTGCCAGCAGCAATGGACAGGGTATTTTTTCCCAGCATTTT
-,TRBV5-1,TRBJ1-1,-,CASSSEGEAFF,TGTGCCAGCAGCTCTGAGGGAGAAGCTTTCTTT
TRBD2,TRBV5-1,TRBJ2-5,-,CASSPRGGAETQYF,TGCGCCAGTAGCCCTCGCGGGGGGGCAGAGACCCAGTACTTC
TRBD1,TRBV15,TRBJ2-3,-,CATSRGDRGLAGTDTQYF,TGTGCCACCAGCAGAGGGGACAGGGGGTTAGCTGGCACAGATACGCAGTATTTT
-,TRBV5-1,TRBJ1-1,-,CASGLTGGTEAFF,TGCGCCAGCGGGTTAACGGGAGGGACTGAAGCTTTCTTT
TRBD1,TRBV11-2,TRBJ1-2,many,CATSRLGADRAGTGYTF,TGTGCCACATCCCGGCTTGGGGCCGACAGGGCAGGGACTGGCTACACCTTC
TRBD2,TRBV24-1,TRBJ2-3,once,CATAVAGVTDTQYF,TGTGCCACCGCGGTAGCGGGGGTCACAGATACGCAGTATTTT
-,TRBV5-6,TRBJ2-1,many,CASRGFGSAYNEQFF,TGTGCCAGCAGGGGATTCGGGAGCGCCTACAATGAGCAGTTCTTC
TRBD1,TRBV6-2/TRBV6-3,TRBJ1-5,-,CASSNSGQADQPQHF,TGTGCCAGCAGTAACTCGGGACAGGCGGATCAGCCCCAGCATTTT
TRBD1,TRBV18,TRBJ2-2,-,CASSLQTGSQANTGELFF,TGTGCCAGCTCACTCCAGACAGGGTCACAAGCGAACACCGGGGAGCTGTTTTTT
TRBD1,TRBV7-2,TRBJ1-5,-,CASRNTGGLSNQPQHF,TGTGCCAGCAGAAACACAGGGGGCTTAAGCAATCAGCCCCAGCATTTT
TRBD1,TRBV4-2,TRBJ1-2,-,CASSQEGRGDYGYTF,TGTGCCAGCAGCCAAGAGGGCAGGGGGGATTATGGCTACACCTTC
TRBD1,TRBV7-2,TRBJ1-2,-,CASSLPHRGDGYTF,TGTGCCAGCAGCTTACCCCACAGGGGTGATGGCTACACCTTC
-,TRBV28,TRBJ2-2,-,CASTQGGLVRGELFF,TGTGCCAGCACCCAGGGGGGACTAGTACGCGGGGAGCTGTTTTTT
TRBD1,TRBV6-5,TRBJ1-1,-,CASSSGQRNTEAFF,TGTGCCAGCAGTTCGGGACAGAGGAACACTGAAGCTTTCTTT
-,TRBV5-1,TRBJ1-5,-,CASSLEADSNQPQHF,TGCGCCAGCAGCTTGGAGGCGGATAGCAATCAGCCCCAGCATTTT
-,TRBV14,TRBJ1-2,-,CASSQGHPSYGYTF,TGTGCCAGCAGTCAGGGCCACCCCTCTTATGGCTACACCTTC
TRBD2,TRBV24-1,TRBJ2-1,-,CATAGGGYNEQFF,TGTGCCACCGCTGGGGGGGGATACAATGAGCAGTTCTTC
-,TRBV5-6,TRBJ1-6,-,CASSFGSSSYNSPLHF,TGTGCCAGCAGCTTTGGGAGTAGCTCCTATAATTCACCCCTCCACTTT
TRBD2,TRBV6-5,TRBJ2-5,few,CASRSTSGGQETQYF,TGTGCCAGCAGATCGACTAGCGGGGGGCAAGAGACCCAGTACTTC
TRBD1,TRBV11-3,TRBJ1-5,-,CASSEQGANQPQHF,TGTGCCAGCAGCGAACAGGGGGCTAATCAGCCCCAGCATTTT
-,TRBV15,TRBJ1-4,-,CATSSQKTSRGKLFF,TGTGCCACCAGCAGCCAAAAGACATCTAGGGGAAAACTGTTTTTT
-,TRBV27,TRBJ2-1,-,CASSNPPGSGYEQFF,TGTGCCAGCAGCAACCCCCCCGGGAGTGGATATGAGCAGTTCTTC
TRBD1,TRBV13,TRBJ1-1,few,CASSVGTGRSEAFF,TGTGCCAGCAGCGTTGGGACAGGGAGGTCTGAAGCTTTCTTT
-,TRBV29-1,TRBJ2-5,-,CSVAAETQYF,TGCAGCGTTGCAGCGGAGACCCAGTACTTC
-,TRBV7-2,TRBJ2-2,-,CASSLDRTNTGELFF,TGTGCCAGCAGCTTAGACAGGACCAACACCGGGGAGCTGTTTTTT
TRBD2,TRBV6-2/TRBV6-3,TRBJ2-2,once,CASSYTGTSAGELFF,TGTGCCAGCAGTTACACCGGGACTAGTGCCGGGGAGCTGTTTTTT
-,TRBV6-1,TRBJ1-5,once,CASRSQVLNQPQHF,TGTGCCAGCAGATCACAGGTTCTCAATCAGCCCCAGCATTTT
TRBD1,TRBV6-5,TRBJ2-5,-,CASSRDRGQETQYF,TGTGCCAGCAGCCGGGACAGGGGCCAAGAGACCCAGTACTTC
-,TRBV20-1,TRBJ1-2,-,CSARQGNGYTF,TGCAGTGCCCGTCAGGGAAATGGCTACACCTTC
-,TRBV11-3,TRBJ2-2,few,CASSPLSAGELFF,TGTGCCAGCAGCCCGCTGAGCGCCGGGGAGCTGTTTTTT